This T cell receptor beta chain is drawn from a study of regulatory T cells in long-lasting Graves disease. At the level of the study: Persistent Graves' disease required over 5 years of antithyroid drugs and positive TSH receptor antibodies.

The length of the CDR3 is 15 residues. J lost 6 bases, V lost 2 bases, and 5 bases had no gene match. The V gene's germline CDR1 is MDHEN and CDR2 SYDVKM. According to the study, TCR beta libraries were built with iRepertoire HTBI primers and CDR3-region Arm-PCR. MiXCR was run by TCRdb on the multiplex PCR reads, yielding one entry per CDR3 protein. The table has about 660,000 distinct CDR3 sequences, 25% to 35% seen once. This clonotype was counted at least ten times. Its target is not known. Sample time point: persistent/refractory GD, antithyroid drugs over 5 years with positive TRAb. The authors made the TCR library using RNA they extracted from PBMCs. Study-level points and caveats: With persistent disease, TRBV28, TRBJ1-2 and TRBJ2-5 were the favored segments.

The sequence came from a female donor with Graves disease. The specimen was peripheral blood mononuclear cells (PBMCs), collected when the disease was refractory, from a patient treated with antithyroid drugs. The J gene is TRBJ1-5, the V gene TRBV28; 9 nucleotides match TRBD1. The CDR3 coding sequence is TGTGCCAGCAGTTTAGTGGGACAGGGATTTCAGCCCCAGCATTTT. Amino acid sequence: CASSLVGQGFQPQHF.